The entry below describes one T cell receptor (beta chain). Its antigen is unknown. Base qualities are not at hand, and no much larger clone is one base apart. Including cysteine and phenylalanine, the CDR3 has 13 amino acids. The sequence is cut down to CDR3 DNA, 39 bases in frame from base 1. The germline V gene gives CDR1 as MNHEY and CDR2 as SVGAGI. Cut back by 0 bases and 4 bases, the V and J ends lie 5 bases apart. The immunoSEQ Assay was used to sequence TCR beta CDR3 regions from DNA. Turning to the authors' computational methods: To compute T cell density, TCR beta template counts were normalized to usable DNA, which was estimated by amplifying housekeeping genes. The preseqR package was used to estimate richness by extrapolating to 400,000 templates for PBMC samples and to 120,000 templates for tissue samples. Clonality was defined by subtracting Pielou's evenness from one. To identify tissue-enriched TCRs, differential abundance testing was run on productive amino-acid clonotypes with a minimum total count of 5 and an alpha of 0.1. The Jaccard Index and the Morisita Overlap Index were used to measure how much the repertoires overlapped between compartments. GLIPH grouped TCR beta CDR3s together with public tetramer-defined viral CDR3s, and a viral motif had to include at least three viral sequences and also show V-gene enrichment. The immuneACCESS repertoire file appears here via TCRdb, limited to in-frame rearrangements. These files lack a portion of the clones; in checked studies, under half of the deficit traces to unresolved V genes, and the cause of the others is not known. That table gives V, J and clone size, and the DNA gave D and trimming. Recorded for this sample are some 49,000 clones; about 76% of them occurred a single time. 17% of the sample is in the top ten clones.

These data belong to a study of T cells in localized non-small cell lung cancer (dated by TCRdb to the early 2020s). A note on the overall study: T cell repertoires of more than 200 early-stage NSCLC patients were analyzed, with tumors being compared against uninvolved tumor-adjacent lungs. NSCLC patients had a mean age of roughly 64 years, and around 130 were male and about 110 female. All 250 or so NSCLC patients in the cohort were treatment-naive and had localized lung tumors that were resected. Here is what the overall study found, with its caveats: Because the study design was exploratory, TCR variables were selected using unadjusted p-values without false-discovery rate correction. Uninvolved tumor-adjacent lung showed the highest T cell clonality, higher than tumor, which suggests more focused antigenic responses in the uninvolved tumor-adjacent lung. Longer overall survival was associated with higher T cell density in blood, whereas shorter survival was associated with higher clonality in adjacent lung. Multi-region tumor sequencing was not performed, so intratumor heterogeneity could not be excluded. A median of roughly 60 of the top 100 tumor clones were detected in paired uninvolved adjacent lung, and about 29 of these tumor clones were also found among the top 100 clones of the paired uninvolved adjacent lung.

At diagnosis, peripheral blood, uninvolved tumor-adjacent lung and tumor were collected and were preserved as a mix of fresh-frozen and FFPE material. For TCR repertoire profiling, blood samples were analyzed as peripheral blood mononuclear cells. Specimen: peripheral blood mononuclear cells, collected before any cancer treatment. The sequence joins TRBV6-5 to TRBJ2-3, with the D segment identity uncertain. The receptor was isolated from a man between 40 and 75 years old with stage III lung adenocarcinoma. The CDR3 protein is CASSYSTADTQYF. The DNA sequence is TGTGCCAGCAGTTACTCGACTGCAGATACGCAGTATTTT.